This T cell receptor (beta chain) emerged from a study of blood T cell repertoires in COVID-19. Study information: Sources were T cells, B-cell-depleted T cells, or PBMCs; the material itself was cDNA or gDNA.

As processed by the authors: Amplification with reference gene primers provided the estimates of nucleated cell counts. Measured with immunoSEQ multiplex PCR; TCRdb has only the in-frame clones, and not every one. D and trimming were read from the DNA, whereas the V and J calls and clone size are those reported in that table. Among 150,000 or so clones listed, roughly 84% were seen once. The germline V gene has CDR1 MDHEN and CDR2 SYDVKM. CDR3 length: 14 amino acids. V was clipped by 6 bases and J by 8 bases, with 16 bases between them. The clonotype originates from a woman between 45 and 65 years old with acute or convalescent COVID-19. V usage is TRBV28 and J usage is TRBJ1-4; D is ambiguous. Sequencing input: peripheral blood. The CDR3 reads CASRPTGSGEKLFF. The CDR3 coding sequence is TGTGCCAGCAGGCCCACGGGTTCGGGGGAAAAACTGTTTTTT.